A selection of T cell receptor beta chains follows, all from one sample in a study of cytomegalovirus exposure and HLA in healthy donors. Sequencing used immunoSEQ multiplex PCR; TCRdb keeps in-frame clones, though not all of them. The table lists 200,000 to 300,000 clones, around 80% of them singletons. The sequencing input was PBMCs. The source of these receptors is a woman aged 35 to 49 in good health and CMV-seropositive. CDR3s include the opening cysteine and the closing phenylalanine or tryptophan. A D gene is named only where the DNA matches it firmly. Clone size is not always given. Where it is, it says once, few, many or a class for expanded clones.

clone_size d_call j_call v_call cdr3_aa cdr3_nt
NA NA TRBJ2-3 TRBV11-3 CASSFGQSLAADTQYF TGTGCCAGCAGCTTTGGGCAATCTCTGGCTGCAGATACGCAGTATTTT
NA NA TRBJ2-1 TRBV5-1 CASSLGPGNEQFF TGCGCCAGCAGCTTGGGGCCGGGGAATGAGCAGTTCTTC
once NA TRBJ2-7 TRBV30 CAWSAPSQGFSSYEQYF TGTGCCTGGAGCGCTCCATCCCAGGGTTTTAGCTCCTACGAGCAGTACTTC
NA NA TRBJ2-7 TRBV4-1 CASSQEASRAYEQYF TGCGCCAGCAGCCAAGAAGCGAGTAGAGCCTACGAGCAGTACTTC
NA NA TRBJ1-6 TRBV4-3 CASSQDSVYSPLHF TGCGCCAGCAGCCAAGATTCCGTATATTCACCCCTCCACTTT
NA NA TRBJ2-7 TRBV5-4 CASSSFPDRSYEQYF TGTGCCAGCAGCTCCTTCCCTGACAGATCCTACGAGCAGTACTTC
NA NA TRBJ1-2 TRBV13 CASSFLSTGGHGYTF TGTGCCAGCAGCTTCCTTTCAACAGGTGGACATGGCTACACCTTC
NA TRBD1 TRBJ2-7 TRBV5-4 CASSPDRGLYEQYF TGTGCCAGCAGCCCGGACAGGGGGCTCTACGAGCAGTACTTC
few NA TRBJ1-4 TRBV5-4 CASSFGGEANEKLFF TGTGCCAGCAGCTTCGGGGGGGAGGCTAATGAAAAACTGTTTTTT
NA NA TRBJ2-5 TRBV5-6 CASSLGGAQETQYF TGTGCCAGCAGCCTAGGGGGGGCCCAAGAGACCCAGTACTTC
once NA TRBJ2-5 TRBV19 CATSGGGPVETQYF TGTGCCACCAGTGGGGGGGGGCCGGTGGAGACCCAGTACTTC
NA TRBD1 TRBJ1-2 TRBV7-8 CASSLTGGATGYTF TGTGCCAGCAGCCTCACAGGGGGCGCGACCGGCTACACCTTC
NA NA TRBJ2-5 TRBV6-5 CASRNLDLSVQYF TGTGCCAGCAGAAACCTGGATCTTAGCGTGCAGTACTTC
NA NA TRBJ2-5 TRBV4-2 CASSQMTRGGDYGETQYF TGTGCCAGCAGCCAGATGACACGAGGGGGGGACTATGGAGAGACCCAGTACTTC
NA TRBD2 TRBJ2-7 TRBV14 CASSQGGGAYEQYF TGTGCCAGCAGCCAGGGGGGGGGAGCCTACGAGCAGTACTTC
once TRBD1 TRBJ2-7 TRBV6-5 CASSNGQGYSYEQYF TGTGCCAGCAGCAACGGACAGGGATACTCCTACGAGCAGTACTTC
NA TRBD1 TRBJ1-2 TRBV18 CASSPRTGGVEGYTF TGTGCCAGCTCACCGCGGACAGGAGGGGTTGAGGGCTACACCTTC
NA TRBD2 TRBJ2-3 TRBV11-3 CASSLDGTSADTQYF TGTGCCAGCAGCTTAGATGGGACTAGCGCAGATACGCAGTATTTT
NA NA TRBJ2-5 TRBV15 CATSRDSQQETQYF TGTGCCACCAGCAGGGACAGCCAACAAGAGACCCAGTACTTC
NA NA TRBJ1-1 TRBV4-1 CASSQDEVRAMNTEAFF TGCGCCAGCAGCCAAGATGAGGTGAGGGCCATGAACACTGAAGCTTTCTTT
NA TRBD1 TRBJ2-7 TRBV5-1 CASSLSPGTGTYEQYF TGCGCCAGCAGCTTATCACCCGGGACAGGGACCTACGAGCAGTACTTC
NA NA TRBJ2-2 TRBV2 CASSGTAPSNTGELFF TGTGCCAGCAGTGGGACAGCCCCATCGAACACCGGGGAGCTGTTTTTT
NA NA TRBJ2-2 TRBV7-9 CASSLDRLTGELFF TGTGCCAGCAGCTTGGACAGATTGACCGGGGAGCTGTTTTTT
NA NA TRBJ2-6 TRBV7-9 CASRGGSRDLTF TGTGCCAGCAGGGGGGGTTCGCGGGACCTGACTTTC
NA NA TRBJ2-7 TRBV9 CASSAYVDTFYEQYF TGTGCCAGCAGCGCCTACGTCGACACCTTCTACGAGCAGTACTTC
NA NA TRBJ2-5 TRBV19 CASGRETQYF TGTGCCAGTGGCCGAGAGACCCAGTACTTC
NA NA TRBJ2-5 TRBV2 CASSEALRGRGLRPQETQYF TGTGCCAGCAGTGAAGCGCTTCGGGGTAGAGGTCTCCGACCTCAAGAGACCCAGTACTTC
NA TRBD2 TRBJ2-3 TRBV30 CAGLAGTAEGAQYF TGTGCCGGATTAGCGGGGACTGCCGAGGGCGCGCAGTATTTT
NA NA TRBJ2-7 TRBV6-5 CASSYSAGYEQYF TGTGCCAGCAGTTATTCAGCAGGATACGAGCAGTACTTC
NA NA TRBJ2-3 TRBV7-2 CASSSPGISTDTQYF TGTGCCAGCAGCTCCCCTGGCATAAGCACAGATACGCAGTATTTT
NA TRBD2 TRBJ2-2 TRBV2 CASSGLAGANTGELFF TGTGCCAGCAGTGGGCTAGCGGGGGCGAACACCGGGGAGCTGTTTTTT
NA NA TRBJ1-6 TRBV11-3 CASTKGYGNSPLHF TGTGCCAGCACCAAGGGGTACGGGAATTCACCCCTCCACTTT
NA TRBD1 TRBJ1-2 TRBV2 CASSGGQVGYGYTF TGTGCCAGCAGCGGAGGACAGGTTGGCTATGGCTACACCTTC
once NA TRBJ2-1 TRBV30 CAWEINEQFF TGTGCCTGGGAGATCAATGAGCAGTTCTTC
NA NA TRBJ2-7 TRBV7-9 CASSPHDYEQYF TGTGCCAGCAGCCCACATGACTACGAGCAGTACTTC
NA TRBD1 TRBJ1-2 TRBV6-6 CASSYPGGAGYTF TGTGCCAGCAGTTACCCAGGGGGCGCGGGCTACACCTTC
NA TRBD2 TRBJ2-1 TRBV11-3 CASTPSSGSWVNEQFF TGTGCCAGCACCCCCTCTAGCGGGAGTTGGGTCAATGAGCAGTTCTTC